Listed below are T cell receptor beta chains from one sample, sequenced in a study of shared clonotypes between healthy human individuals. Sequencing was performed with immunoSEQ multiplex PCR; in TCRdb, only in-frame clones are kept and a portion is missing. The data contain approximately 500,000 clones, approximately 81% of them singletons. The sample consisted of PBMCs. All receptors derive from a woman aged 35 to 49 in good health. Some clones in this sample may be carry-over from other donors' samples. Each CDR3 is given with its conserved first and last residue. A D gene is named only where the DNA matches it firmly. Not all rows give a size; the values are once, few, many and, for expanded clones, a class.

clone size: -; V gene: TRBV10-2; J gene: TRBJ2-1; D gene: -; CDR3 DNA: TGCGCCAGCAGTGAATTTCAAGACAATGAGCAGTTCTTC; CDR3 protein: CASSEFQDNEQFF
clone size: -; V gene: TRBV5-1; J gene: TRBJ1-3; D gene: -; CDR3 DNA: TGCGCCAGCAGCTCGGGGACACCGAGCTCTGGAAACACCATATATTTT; CDR3 protein: CASSSGTPSSGNTIYF
clone size: -; V gene: TRBV9; J gene: TRBJ1-1; D gene: TRBD1; CDR3 DNA: TGTGCCAGCAGCCCGACCGGGACAGCTAACACTGAAGCTTTCTTT; CDR3 protein: CASSPTGTANTEAFF
clone size: -; V gene: TRBV7-9; J gene: TRBJ2-1; D gene: TRBD2; CDR3 DNA: TGTGCCAGCAGCTTAGCCATGGGAGGGCGAAATGAGCAGTTCTTC; CDR3 protein: CASSLAMGGRNEQFF
clone size: few; V gene: TRBV6-1; J gene: TRBJ2-3; D gene: TRBD2; CDR3 DNA: TGTGCCAGCAGTGAAGCGTGGCTAGCGGGAGGGGGTGATACGCAGTATTTT; CDR3 protein: CASSEAWLAGGGDTQYF
clone size: few; V gene: TRBV7-8; J gene: TRBJ2-7; D gene: TRBD2; CDR3 DNA: TGTGCCAGCAGCTTAAGGGATTTGCTAGCGGGAGTTTACGAGCAGTACTTC; CDR3 protein: CASSLRDLLAGVYEQYF
clone size: -; V gene: TRBV2; J gene: TRBJ1-1; D gene: -; CDR3 DNA: TGTGCCAGCCTCGGGAACACTTGGAACACTGAAGCTTTCTTT; CDR3 protein: CASLGNTWNTEAFF
clone size: few; V gene: TRBV5-1; J gene: TRBJ1-2; D gene: -; CDR3 DNA: TGCGCCAGCAGCTTGGCCGGGTCGGACTATGGCTACACCTTC; CDR3 protein: CASSLAGSDYGYTF
clone size: -; V gene: TRBV5-1; J gene: TRBJ2-7; D gene: -; CDR3 DNA: TGCGCCAGCAGCAGTCAGGGAGAAGGCGAGCAGTACTTC; CDR3 protein: CASSSQGEGEQYF
clone size: -; V gene: TRBV18; J gene: TRBJ2-1; D gene: -; CDR3 DNA: TGTGCCAGCTCACCACCTCTCAATGAGCAGTTCTTC; CDR3 protein: CASSPPLNEQFF
clone size: -; V gene: TRBV30; J gene: TRBJ2-1; D gene: -; CDR3 DNA: TGTGCCTGGGGGCGCCCCGAGGCTCCCTACAATGAGCAGTTCTTC; CDR3 protein: CAWGRPEAPYNEQFF
clone size: -; V gene: TRBV18; J gene: TRBJ2-7; D gene: -; CDR3 DNA: TGTGCCAGCTCACCAGGCCTTAAAAAGTCCTACGAGCAGTACTTC; CDR3 protein: CASSPGLKKSYEQYF
clone size: -; V gene: TRBV27; J gene: TRBJ2-1; D gene: -; CDR3 DNA: TGTGCCAGCAGTTTAACGCGGTCCAGCTCCTACAATGAGCAGTTCTTC; CDR3 protein: CASSLTRSSSYNEQFF
clone size: once; V gene: TRBV11-2; J gene: TRBJ2-7; D gene: TRBD2; CDR3 DNA: TGTGCCAGCAGCGTACGAGATAGGGCTAGCGGGGCGTGGGAGCAGTACTTC; CDR3 protein: CASSVRDRASGAWEQYF
clone size: -; V gene: TRBV13; J gene: TRBJ2-1; D gene: TRBD2; CDR3 DNA: TGTGCCAGCAGCTCACCCCTAGCGGGAGGGGACAATGAGCAGTTCTTC; CDR3 protein: CASSSPLAGGDNEQFF
clone size: -; V gene: TRBV6-7; J gene: TRBJ1-4; D gene: TRBD1; CDR3 DNA: TGTGCCAGCAGTTTAACCCAGGGGGCAGGTGAAAAACTGTTTTTT; CDR3 protein: CASSLTQGAGEKLFF
clone size: -; V gene: TRBV4-1; J gene: TRBJ2-1; D gene: TRBD2; CDR3 DNA: TGCGCCAGCAGCCGGGGACTAGCGGGACGTAGCTCCTACAATGAGCAGTTCTTC; CDR3 protein: CASSRGLAGRSSYNEQFF
clone size: -; V gene: TRBV5-1; J gene: TRBJ2-3; D gene: TRBD2; CDR3 DNA: TGCGCCAGCAGCTTGGCCCTTAGCGGGAGGTTCACAGATACGCAGTATTTT; CDR3 protein: CASSLALSGRFTDTQYF
clone size: -; V gene: TRBV10-3; J gene: TRBJ2-1; D gene: TRBD2; CDR3 DNA: TGTGCCATCGGCGGGGGACTAGCGGAAACCAATGAGCAGTTCTTC; CDR3 protein: CAIGGGLAETNEQFF
clone size: -; V gene: TRBV19; J gene: TRBJ1-1; D gene: TRBD1; CDR3 DNA: TGTGCCAGTAGTAGACAGGGGAACACTGAAGCTTTCTTT; CDR3 protein: CASSRQGNTEAFF
clone size: -; V gene: TRBV30; J gene: TRBJ2-1; D gene: TRBD1; CDR3 DNA: TGTGCCTGGAGAAGACAGGGTTCCTACAATGAGCAGTTCTTC; CDR3 protein: CAWRRQGSYNEQFF
clone size: -; V gene: TRBV9; J gene: TRBJ1-2; D gene: TRBD1; CDR3 DNA: TGTGCCAGCAGCGTAGCGGACAGGGTTGACTATGGCTACACCTTC; CDR3 protein: CASSVADRVDYGYTF
clone size: -; V gene: TRBV21-1; J gene: TRBJ2-7; D gene: -; CDR3 DNA: TGTGCGGCGGGCTCGGGACCCCTCTACGAGCAGTACTTC; CDR3 protein: CAAGSGPLYEQYF
clone size: -; V gene: TRBV27; J gene: TRBJ1-1; D gene: TRBD1; CDR3 DNA: TGTGCCAGCAGTCCCTGGACAGGGAAGGGCACTGAAGCTTTCTTT; CDR3 protein: CASSPWTGKGTEAFF
clone size: -; V gene: TRBV7-8; J gene: TRBJ1-1; D gene: -; CDR3 DNA: TGTGCCAGCAGCTTATCCTCCAACCTGGGTTGGGGCACTGAAGCTTTCTTT; CDR3 protein: CASSLSSNLGWGTEAFF
clone size: -; V gene: TRBV7-8; J gene: TRBJ2-3; D gene: TRBD2; CDR3 DNA: TGTGCCAGCAGCTTGACCGCCTCCCTAGCGGGAGGGCCCTCGGGCACAGATACGCAGTATTTT; CDR3 protein: CASSLTASLAGGPSGTDTQYF
clone size: few; V gene: TRBV30; J gene: TRBJ2-7; D gene: TRBD1; CDR3 DNA: TGTGCCTGGAGTACAGGGGGCTACGAGCAGTACTTC; CDR3 protein: CAWSTGGYEQYF